What follows are 19 T cell receptor beta chains derived from one specimen sequenced in a study of cytomegalovirus exposure and HLA in healthy donors. PCR primers comprised 60 Vbeta and 13 Jbeta primers. Assay used: immunoSEQ multiplex PCR; TCRdb lists only in-frame clones, some missing. The sample carries approximately 220,000 clones, over 80% recorded once. Sequencing was carried out using PBMCs. These receptors were collected from a boy aged 2 to 9 in good health and CMV-seronegative.

The chain recombines TRBV11-3 with TRBJ1-5, with 8 bases identical to TRBD1. Germline CDR1 SGHNT, CDR2 YENEEA. The CDR3 length is 18 residues. V shed 1 base, J shed 2 bases, and the junction held 10 bases outside the gene matches. This CDR3 reads CASSLGADRGIGNQPQHF. CDR3 coding DNA: TGTGCCAGCAGCTTAGGAGCAGACAGGGGAATCGGCAATCAGCCCCAGCATTTT.

This rearrangement joins TRBV27 to TRBJ1-2; maybe TRBD1 (6 bases). This CDR3 is built from 15 residues. CDR1 is MNHEY, CDR2 SMNVEV, per germline (reference sequence). Trimming took 4 bases from V and 3 from J, leaving 15 bases between them. In nucleotides, the CDR3 is TGTGCCAGCAGTTATTATCAGGGGCACCACTATGGCTACACCTTC. This codes for CASSYYQGHHYGYTF.

The chain carries TRBV30 and TRBJ1-6; D not resolved. V was trimmed by 0 bases and J by 10 bases, leaving 13 bases between them. Germline V gene sequence: CDR1 GTSNPN, CDR2 SVGIG (reference sequence). The CDR3 is 14 residues long. The CDR3 DNA reads as TGTGCCTGGAGTGTAACCGCCACCGGGTCACCCCTCCACTTT. Amino acid sequence: CAWSVTATGSPLHF. Full variable domain (rest looked up from reference TRBV30 and TRBJ1-6): SQTIHQWPATLVQPVGSPLSLECTVEGTSNPNLYWYRQAAGRGLQLLFYSVGIGQISSEVPQNLSASRPQDRQFILSSKKLLLSDSGFYLCAWSVTATGSPLHFGNGTRLTVT.

This clone was seen just once. Here the CDR3 reads CASSLTNEGRANEQFF. The CDR3 nucleotides read TGTGCCAGCAGCCTTACCAACGAGGGGAGGGCCAATGAGCAGTTCTTC. V gene TRBV14 combines with J gene TRBJ2-1, with TRBD2 matching over 7 bases. CDR1 and CDR2 (germline): SGHDN, FVKESK. The length of the CDR3 is 16 residues. V shed 4 bases, J shed 6 bases, and the junction held 12 bases outside the gene matches.

This chain joins TRBV28 and TRBJ1-2; 8 nucleotides line up with TRBD1. Germline V gene data show CDR1 as MDHEN and CDR2 as SYDVKM. The CDR3 loop spans 14 amino acids. V lost 3 bases to trimming and J lost 4 bases; unmatched junction nucleotides: 4. CDR3 in amino acids: CASSFGDRSYGYTF. CDR3 nucleotide sequence: TGTGCCAGCAGTTTCGGGGACAGGTCCTATGGCTACACCTTC.

This chain links TRBV11-2 with TRBJ1-2; tentative D call: TRBD1 (5 bases). Trimming cost V 5 bases and J 0 bases, with 13 bases left between them. Germline CDR1 reads SGHAT; CDR2 reads FQNNGV. The CDR3 runs to 15 residues. CDR3 nucleotides: TGTGCCAGCAGCCCAGGTTGGGGGGCTAACTATGGCTACACCTTC. Amino acid sequence: CASSPGWGANYGYTF. Using reference TRBV11-2 and TRBJ1-2 for the parts outside the CDR3, the full variable domain is EAGVAQSPRYKIIEKRQSVAFWCNPISGHATLYWYQQILGQGPKLLIQFQNNGVVDDSQLPKDRFSAERLKGVDSTLKIQPAKLEDSAVYLCASSPGWGANYGYTFGSGTRLTVV.

Here the CDR3 reads CASTRLGTEAFF. CDR3 nucleotides: TGTGCCAGCACCAGACTGGGCACTGAAGCTTTCTTT. The rearrangement uses TRBV2 and TRBJ1-1, with no clear D. V was trimmed by 7 bases and J by 4 bases, leaving 10 bases between them. The CDR3 loop spans 12 amino acids. The V gene's germline CDR1 is SNHLY and CDR2 FYNNEI.

The chain joins TRBV5-5 to TRBJ1-2; 8 bases fit TRBD1. Germline CDR1 and CDR2: SGHKS and YYEKEE (reference sequence). V lost 4 bases, J lost 8 bases, and 10 bases stayed unmatched. The length of the CDR3 is 14 residues. CDR3 amino acids: CASSREQGVGGYTF. The CDR3 DNA is TGTGCCAGCAGCCGAGAACAGGGGGTCGGGGGCTACACCTTC.

As to this clone: Other DNA variants within this sample encode the same CDR3. The chain joins TRBV5-1 to TRBJ2-7; possible D gene TRBD2, 6 bases. This CDR3 comprises 12 residues. Germline assignment: CDR1 SGHRS and CDR2 YFSETQ. Trimming pared 1 base from V and 6 bases from J, leaving 8 bases between. The chain's CDR3 is CASSLTGSEQYF. CDR3 coding DNA: TGCGCCAGCAGCTTGACCGGGAGCGAGCAGTACTTC.

The J gene is TRBJ2-7, the V gene TRBV5-6; a weak D match, TRBD2 (5 bases). Germline V gene data show CDR1 as SGHDT and CDR2 as YYEEEE. The CDR3 has 12 residues. V gave up 4 bases and J gave up 5 bases, with 10 bases separating them. The CDR3 DNA sequence: TGTGCCAGCAGCGGGGAGTTCCACGAGCAGTACTTC. This codes for CASSGEFHEQYF.

CDR3 in DNA: TGTGCCAGCAGCCAAGGACTAGCGGGAGTCATTAAAGAGACCCAGTACTTC. Its protein is CASSQGLAGVIKETQYF. The rearrangement links TRBV7-9 to TRBJ2-5; 13 bases are shared with TRBD2. The CDR3 consists of 17 residues. The germline V gene encodes CDR1 SEHNR and CDR2 FQNEAQ (reference sequence). J gave up 3 bases and V 5 bases, and 9 bases lay outside the gene matches.

CDR3 in DNA: TGTGCCATCAGTGAGGACACTCAAGGGAACACTGAAGCTTTCTTT. This gives the protein CAISEDTQGNTEAFF. The chain uses TRBV10-3 and TRBJ1-1; D remains unclear. This CDR3 is 15 amino acids long. The germline V and J ends were trimmed by 2 bases and 1 base, with 11 bases remaining between them. Per germline, CDR1 ENHRY and CDR2 SYGVKD.

The chain recombines TRBV21-1 with TRBJ2-5; the table assigns TRBD1, which was not confirmed against the DNA. TRBV21-1 is termed a pseudogene. The CDR3 runs to 14 residues. CDR3 loop: CASKAGQDQETQYF. The CDR3 bases are TGTGCCAGCAAAGCCGGACAGGACCAAGAGACCCAGTACTTC.

The chain couples TRBV6-5 to TRBJ1-2; maybe TRBD1 (5 bases). The CDR3 covers 14 residues. In germline, CDR1 is MNHEY, CDR2 SVGAGI. The V and J ends lost 6 bases and 5 bases respectively, with 16 bases between them. CDR3 DNA sequence: TGTGCCAGCAGCTCAGGGATGCTCCGTTATGGCTACACCTTC. Encoded protein: CASSSGMLRYGYTF.

The chain is built from TRBV29-1 and TRBJ2-3, with D possibly TRBD2 on 5 matching bases. The length of the CDR3 is 14 residues. V gave up 4 bases and J gave up 0 bases, with 11 bases separating them. The germline V gene has CDR1 SQVTM and CDR2 ANQGSEA. CDR3 protein: CSVVRVDSTDTQYF. The CDR3 bases are TGCAGCGTTGTGAGGGTGGATAGCACAGATACGCAGTATTTT.

This sequence joins TRBV19 and TRBJ1-5; D gene uncertain. With 5 bases removed from V and 0 bases from J, the gap between germline ends came to 11 bases. CDR3 length: 15 amino acids. CDR1 and CDR2 from the germline V gene are LNHDA and SQIVND (reference sequence). The CDR3 loop reads CASSLPGYSNQPQHF. Here the CDR3 DNA reads TGTGCCAGTAGTCTCCCGGGGTATAGCAATCAGCCCCAGCATTTT.

The rearrangement joins TRBV14 to TRBJ1-1, with D hard to call. The germline gives CDR1 SGHDN, CDR2 FVKESK. V gave up 2 bases and J gave up 4 bases, with 14 bases separating them. The CDR3 spans 15 residues. CDR3 region: CASSQSGTVSTEAFF. The CDR3 DNA is TGTGCCAGCAGCCAATCTGGTACCGTCAGCACTGAAGCTTTCTTT.

This chain connects TRBV10-3 to TRBJ2-1; 12 nucleotides match TRBD2. Germline V gene sequence: CDR1 ENHRY, CDR2 SYGVKD. The trim removed 3 bases at V and 4 bases at J, leaving 7 bases unmatched. CDR3 length: 17 residues. The CDR3 DNA reads TGTGCCATCAGTGACGCTAGCGGGAGGGCTTTATACAATGAGCAGTTCTTC. This encodes CAISDASGRALYNEQFF.

The rearrangement uses TRBV6-5 and TRBJ1-1; a possible D gene is TRBD1 (6 bases). The CDR3 covers 12 residues. The germline V and J ends were trimmed by 4 bases and 8 bases, with 11 bases remaining between them. CDR1 is MNHEY, CDR2 SVGAGI, per germline. The CDR3 region has the DNA TGTGCCAGCAGTTCTCCAGGGGAGGAAGCTTTCTTT. The encoded protein is CASSSPGEEAFF.